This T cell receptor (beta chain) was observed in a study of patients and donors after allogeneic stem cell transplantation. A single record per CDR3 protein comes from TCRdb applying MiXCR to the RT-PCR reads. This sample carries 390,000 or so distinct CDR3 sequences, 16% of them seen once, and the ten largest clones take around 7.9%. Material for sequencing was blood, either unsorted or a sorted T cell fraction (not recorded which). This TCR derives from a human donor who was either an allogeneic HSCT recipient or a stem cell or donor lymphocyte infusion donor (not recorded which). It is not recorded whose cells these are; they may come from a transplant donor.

This CDR3 is CASSEAGGGEALFF. DNA of the CDR3: TGTGCCAGCAGTGAAGCTGGGGGGGGGGAGGCACTGTTTTTT. The chain links TRBV2 to TRBJ1-4; a weak D match, TRBD1 (5 bases). V shed 0 bases and J shed 13 bases, with 15 bases lying between them. The V gene's germline CDR1 is SNHLY and CDR2 FYNNEI. The CDR3 runs to 14 residues.